This paragraph reports one T cell receptor beta chain. This sample was taken from a study of CD8+ T cells in alopecia areata. V shed 9 bases, J shed 1 base, and the junction held 3 bases outside the gene matches. The CDR3 runs 12 residues. CDR1 is SGHNT and CDR2 is YYREEE in the germline V gene (reference sequence). Sample treatment: oral pan-JAK inhibitor, 5-10 mg twice daily. Both CD4+ and CD8+ T cells were separated by sorting PBMCs. Isolated RNA was reverse transcribed into cDNA used as the sequencing template. Using immunoSEQ multiplex PCR, the repertoire was profiled, and TCRdb retains in-frame clones only, with some absent. The sample has about 76,000 clones; around 66% are singletons.

The sample here was CD8+ T cells sorted from blood, taken at week 24, from a patient treated with tofacitinib. The receptor was isolated from a human donor with alopecia areata. The V gene is TRBV5-4, the J gene TRBJ2-7; TRBD1 matches 8 bases. CDR3 coding DNA: TGTGCCACCCGGACAGGGTCCTACGAGCAGTACTTC. This encodes CATRTGSYEQYF.